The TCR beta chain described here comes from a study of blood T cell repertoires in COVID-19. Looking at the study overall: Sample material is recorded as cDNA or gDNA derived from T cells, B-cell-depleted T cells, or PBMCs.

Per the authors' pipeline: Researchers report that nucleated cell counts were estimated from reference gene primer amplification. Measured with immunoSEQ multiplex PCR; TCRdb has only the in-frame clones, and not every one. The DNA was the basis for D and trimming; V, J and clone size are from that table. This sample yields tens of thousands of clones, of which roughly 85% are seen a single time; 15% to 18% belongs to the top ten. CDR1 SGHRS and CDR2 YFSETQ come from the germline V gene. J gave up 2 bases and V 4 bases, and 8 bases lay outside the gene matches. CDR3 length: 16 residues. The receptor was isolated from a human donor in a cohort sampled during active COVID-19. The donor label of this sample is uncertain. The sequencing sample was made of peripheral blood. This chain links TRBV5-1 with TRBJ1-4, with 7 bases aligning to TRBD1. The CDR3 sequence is CASSRVLQGTNEKLFF. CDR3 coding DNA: TGCGCCAGCAGCCGTGTTCTACAGGGGACTAATGAAAAACTGTTTTTT.